A selection of T cell receptor beta chains follows, all from one sample in a study of cytomegalovirus exposure and HLA in healthy donors. The repertoire was sequenced with immunoSEQ multiplex PCR; TCRdb's copy has only in-frame clones and lacks some. The data contain about 180,000 clones, more than 65% of them singletons. The sample comprised PBMCs. Receptors originate from a man younger than 40 in good health and CMV-seronegative. Each CDR3 is given with its conserved first and last residue. Fields, in order: clone size, J gene, D gene, V gene, CDR3 DNA, CDR3 protein. The D gene is left open where the match is weak. Not all rows give a size; the values are once, few, many and, for expanded clones, a class.

size: few; J: TRBJ1-2; D: NA; V: TRBV28; DNA: TGTGCCAGCAGGTCCACGGGGGGCGCATATGGCTACACCTTC; CDR3: CASRSTGGAYGYTF
size: NA; J: TRBJ1-1; D: NA; V: TRBV28; DNA: TGTGCCAGCACCCTCGGAGGGTTGGGCACTGAAGCTTTCTTT; CDR3: CASTLGGLGTEAFF
size: NA; J: TRBJ1-5; D: TRBD1; V: TRBV6-5; DNA: TGTGCCAGCAGTCCTCAGACAGGGAATAATCAGCCCCAGCATTTT; CDR3: CASSPQTGNNQPQHF
size: NA; J: TRBJ2-3; D: TRBD2; V: TRBV4-3; DNA: TGCGCCAGCAGCCCCGGAGCGGGGGCCACGGGGGATACGCAGTATTTT; CDR3: CASSPGAGATGDTQYF
size: NA; J: TRBJ2-1; D: NA; V: TRBV6-1; DNA: TGTGCCAGCAATAACAACCCCGACAATGAGCAGTTCTTC; CDR3: CASNNNPDNEQFF
size: NA; J: TRBJ2-6; D: NA; V: TRBV7-2; DNA: TGTGCCAGCCTTCTCTCTGGGGCCAACGTCCTGACTTTC; CDR3: CASLLSGANVLTF
size: NA; J: TRBJ1-5; D: NA; V: TRBV18; DNA: TGTGCCAGCTCACCGGGGGGAGGGCCCAATCAGCCCCAGCATTTT; CDR3: CASSPGGGPNQPQHF
size: NA; J: TRBJ2-7; D: TRBD1; V: TRBV4-2; DNA: TGTGCCAGCGGACGGACAGGGGGCAACGAGCAGTACTTC; CDR3: CASGRTGGNEQYF
size: NA; J: TRBJ2-7; D: NA; V: TRBV5-1; DNA: TGCGCCAGCAGCTACCTCGGGGAGCAGTACTTC; CDR3: CASSYLGEQYF
size: NA; J: TRBJ2-3; D: TRBD1; V: TRBV28; DNA: TGTGCCAGCAGTTCCCCCGGACAGGGGTATGCAGATACGCAGTATTTT; CDR3: CASSSPGQGYADTQYF
size: NA; J: TRBJ2-3; D: NA; V: TRBV9; DNA: TGTGCCAGCAGCGTAGGAATAGCGCGCACAGATACGCAGTATTTT; CDR3: CASSVGIARTDTQYF
size: NA; J: TRBJ2-3; D: NA; V: TRBV7-2; DNA: TGTGCCAGCAGCTTGGATGCGGGGCCCACAGATACGCAGTATTTT; CDR3: CASSLDAGPTDTQYF
size: NA; J: TRBJ1-1; D: NA; V: TRBV7-2; DNA: TGTGCCAGCAGCTTTTACGGACAGAACACTGAAGCTTTCTTT; CDR3: CASSFYGQNTEAFF
size: NA; J: TRBJ2-7; D: TRBD1; V: TRBV28; DNA: TGTGCCAGCAGTTATTCCCCGACAGGGGCTTACGAGCAGTACTTC; CDR3: CASSYSPTGAYEQYF
size: NA; J: TRBJ1-2; D: NA; V: TRBV28; DNA: TGTGCCAGCAGTTTAACAGGGAACTATGGCTACACCTTC; CDR3: CASSLTGNYGYTF
size: NA; J: TRBJ2-4; D: TRBD1; V: TRBV6-5; DNA: TGTGCCAGCAGTTTGGGACAGGGGGCGAACATTCAGTACTTC; CDR3: CASSLGQGANIQYF
size: once; J: TRBJ2-7; D: TRBD1; V: TRBV5-4; DNA: TGTGCCAGCAGTGCTTGTCGTTCTGAGGGGGCCTGCGAGCAGTACTTC; CDR3: CASSACRSEGACEQYF
size: NA; J: TRBJ2-7; D: NA; V: TRBV6-7; DNA: TGTGCCAGCAGTTACCTATCCGACTGTGTGCGAGCCTACGAGCAGTACTTC; CDR3: CASSYLSDCVRAYEQYF
size: NA; J: TRBJ1-2; D: NA; V: TRBV30; DNA: TGTGCCTGGAGTACGGACAGCCTGGGCTATGGCTACACCTTC; CDR3: CAWSTDSLGYGYTF
size: NA; J: TRBJ2-7; D: TRBD1; V: TRBV28; DNA: TGTGCCAGCAGCCGGGACAGTTTCCCCCTGGAGCAGTACTTC; CDR3: CASSRDSFPLEQYF
size: NA; J: TRBJ1-6; D: NA; V: TRBV30; DNA: TGTGCCTGGAAGGGCTCCGGGGATTCACCCCTCCACTTT; CDR3: CAWKGSGDSPLHF
size: NA; J: TRBJ2-7; D: TRBD1; V: TRBV5-1; DNA: TGCGCCAGCAGCTTGGCGTCAGGGGGCATCGACGAGCAGTACTTC; CDR3: CASSLASGGIDEQYF
size: NA; J: TRBJ2-2; D: NA; V: TRBV7-3; DNA: TGTGCCAGCAGCCCACCAGGACAGTCGTTCACCGGGGAGCTGTTTTTT; CDR3: CASSPPGQSFTGELFF
size: NA; J: TRBJ1-3; D: NA; V: TRBV21-1; DNA: TGTGCCAGCAGCAAACCCCCCGGCGGGCCTGGAAACACCATATATTTT; CDR3: CASSKPPGGPGNTIYF
size: NA; J: TRBJ2-5; D: NA; V: TRBV18; DNA: TGTGCCAGCTCACCGCAGCGGACTTCTCAGTTGGAGACCCAGTACTTC; CDR3: CASSPQRTSQLETQYF
size: NA; J: TRBJ1-4; D: TRBD1; V: TRBV10-3; DNA: TGTGCCATCAGTAACGACAGGGCCGAAAAACTGTTTTTT; CDR3: CAISNDRAEKLFF
size: NA; J: TRBJ2-1; D: NA; V: TRBV30; DNA: TGTGCCTGGTGCAGGGGTGGGGACAATGAGCAGTTCTTC; CDR3: CAWCRGGDNEQFF
size: NA; J: TRBJ1-2; D: TRBD1; V: TRBV27; DNA: TGTGCCAGCAAGCCAGGGGGCCTGTATGGCTACACCTTC; CDR3: CASKPGGLYGYTF
size: NA; J: TRBJ2-2; D: NA; V: TRBV27; DNA: TGTGCCAGCAGTTTAAGTACTCGACAGAGATTGAACACCGGGGAGCTGTTTTTT; CDR3: CASSLSTRQRLNTGELFF
size: NA; J: TRBJ1-2; D: TRBD1; V: TRBV28; DNA: TGTGCCAGCAGTCCACGGGACAGGGAAATCTATGGCTACACCTTC; CDR3: CASSPRDREIYGYTF
size: few; J: TRBJ1-6; D: NA; V: TRBV9; DNA: TGTGCCAGCAGCGGTTCCTTGGAGGATTCGGATAATTCACCCCTCCACTTT; CDR3: CASSGSLEDSDNSPLHF
size: once; J: TRBJ2-3; D: TRBD2; V: TRBV30; DNA: TGTGCCTGGAGGGTCTTATTTGGCGGGGGGGCTATAACGGATACGCAGTATTTT; CDR3: CAWRVLFGGGAITDTQYF
size: NA; J: TRBJ2-2; D: NA; V: TRBV11-3; DNA: TGTGCCAGCAGCTTCGGGGCCGGGGAGCTGTTTTTT; CDR3: CASSFGAGELFF
size: NA; J: TRBJ2-5; D: NA; V: TRBV5-1; DNA: TGCGCCAGCAGCGCAGGGGGAGGGACCCAGTACTTC; CDR3: CASSAGGGTQYF
size: few; J: TRBJ2-7; D: TRBD1; V: TRBV15; DNA: TGTGCCACCAGCAATAGACAGGGCTATTACGAGCAGTACTTC; CDR3: CATSNRQGYYEQYF
size: NA; J: TRBJ2-5; D: TRBD1; V: TRBV5-4; DNA: TGTGCCAGCAGCCTCGACAGGGACGAGACCCAGTACTTC; CDR3: CASSLDRDETQYF
size: NA; J: TRBJ2-5; D: TRBD2; V: TRBV7-2; DNA: TGTGCCAGCAGCTTACGAGATAGCGGGAGCGACCAGTACTTC; CDR3: CASSLRDSGSDQYF
size: NA; J: TRBJ2-3; D: TRBD1; V: TRBV6-4; DNA: TGTGCCAGCAGTCCACAGCAGGGGGTGGATACGCAGTATTTT; CDR3: CASSPQQGVDTQYF
size: NA; J: TRBJ1-3; D: NA; V: TRBV5-5; DNA: TGTGCCAGCAGCTTGGTGGGGGCTGCTGGAAACACCATATATTTT; CDR3: CASSLVGAAGNTIYF
size: NA; J: TRBJ2-5; D: NA; V: TRBV5-1; DNA: TGCGCCAGCAGCTTGGTAACAGGGAGTAATACGGAGACCCAGTACTTC; CDR3: CASSLVTGSNTETQYF
size: NA; J: TRBJ2-2; D: NA; V: TRBV6-4; DNA: TGTGCCAGCAGGGAGGTATCGAACACCGGGGAGCTGTTTTTT; CDR3: CASREVSNTGELFF
size: NA; J: TRBJ1-4; D: NA; V: TRBV30; DNA: TGTGCCTGGAGAACAGGGCGAAGCCGACAACTGTTTTTT; CDR3: CAWRTGRSRQLFF
size: once; J: TRBJ2-7; D: TRBD1; V: TRBV27; DNA: TGTGCCAGCAGGACCGGGGGACAGGCCTACGAGCAGTACTTC; CDR3: CASRTGGQAYEQYF
size: NA; J: TRBJ2-5; D: NA; V: TRBV5-8; DNA: TGTGCCAGCAGCCCGGTTGTTGACAGCCTCCCCTGGGGAGAGACCCAGTACTTC; CDR3: CASSPVVDSLPWGETQYF
size: NA; J: TRBJ2-3; D: TRBD1; V: TRBV5-1; DNA: TGCGCCAGCAGTCAGGACAGGGAGGTAGTTACGCAGTATTTT; CDR3: CASSQDREVVTQYF
size: NA; J: TRBJ1-2; D: NA; V: TRBV9; DNA: TGTGCCAGCAGCTCGAACGGAGCTAACTATGGCTACACCTTC; CDR3: CASSSNGANYGYTF
size: NA; J: TRBJ2-5; D: TRBD1; V: TRBV11-1; DNA: TGTGCCAGCAGCCCACAGGGGGTCCAGGGTTCGGAGACCCAGTACTTC; CDR3: CASSPQGVQGSETQYF
size: NA; J: TRBJ1-2; D: NA; V: TRBV30; DNA: TGTGCCTGGAAGGTGACGGGGGGAGGCGGCTACACCTTC; CDR3: CAWKVTGGGGYTF